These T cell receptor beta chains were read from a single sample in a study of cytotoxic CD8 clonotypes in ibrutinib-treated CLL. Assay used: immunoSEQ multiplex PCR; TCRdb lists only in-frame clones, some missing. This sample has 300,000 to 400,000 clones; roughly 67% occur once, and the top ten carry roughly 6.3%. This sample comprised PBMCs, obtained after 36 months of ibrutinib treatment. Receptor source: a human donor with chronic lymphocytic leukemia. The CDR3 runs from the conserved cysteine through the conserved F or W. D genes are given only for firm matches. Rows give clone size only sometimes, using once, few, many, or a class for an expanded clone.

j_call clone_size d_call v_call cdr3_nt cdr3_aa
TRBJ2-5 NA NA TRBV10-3 TGTGCCATCAGTAAACAGGAGCAAGAGACCCAGTACTTC CAISKQEQETQYF
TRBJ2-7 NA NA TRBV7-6 TGTGCCAGCAGCCTCGTTCGGCTTTCCGAGCAGTACTTC CASSLVRLSEQYF
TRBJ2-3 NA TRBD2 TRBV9 TGTGCCAGCAGCCCCGGGAGGGTTAGGACAGATACGCAGTATTTT CASSPGRVRTDTQYF
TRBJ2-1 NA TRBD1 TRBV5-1 TGCGCCAGCAGGTCCGGGACAGGGCTCTACAATGAGCAGTTCTTC CASRSGTGLYNEQFF
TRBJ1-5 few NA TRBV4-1 TGCGCCAGCAGCCGCCGCGTAGGCGATCAGCCCCAGCATTTT CASSRRVGDQPQHF
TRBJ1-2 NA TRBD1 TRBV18 TGTGCCAGCTCACCACAGGGACAGTCGGGGGAGGATGGCTACACCTTC CASSPQGQSGEDGYTF
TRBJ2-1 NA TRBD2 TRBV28 TGTGCCAGCAGTTTCGGACGGTACGGGACTAGCGCGCCGGAGCAGTTCTTC CASSFGRYGTSAPEQFF
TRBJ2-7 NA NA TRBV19 TGTGCCAGTAGTATAGCTCCAGGGCTTTCCTACGAGCAGTACTTC CASSIAPGLSYEQYF
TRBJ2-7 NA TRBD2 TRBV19 TGTGCCAGTAGTATGCCGGGACTAGCGACCTACGAGCAGTACTTC CASSMPGLATYEQYF
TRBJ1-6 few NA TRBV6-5 TGTGCCAGCAGGCCCGGGACGCGCAGTTCACCCCTCCACTTT CASRPGTRSSPLHF